This T cell receptor beta chain was profiled in a study of identical twins. Regarding the study as a whole: Monozygotic twins shared more out-of-frame TCR alpha than recombination models predicted. Conclusions were based on cross-sectional statistical analysis, without following the same donors.

This clonotype occurred a few times. Its cognate antigen is unknown. V was shortened by 3 bases and J by 3 bases, with 18 bases between the two germline ends. Germline CDR1 is GTSNPN and CDR2 is SVGIG (reference sequence). The CDR3 spans 16 residues. cDNA molecules carried unique molecular identifiers, and template switching added a universal primer site. TCRdb itself ran the 5' RACE reads through MiXCR, one entry per CDR3 protein. Of hundreds of thousands of distinct CDR3 sequences listed, under 10% are singletons. The same sample was also used in a study of yellow fever vaccine responses in identical twins.

The sequencing sample was made of memory (CD45RO+) T cells sorted from blood. The genes are TRBV30 and TRBJ2-4; tentatively, D is TRBD2 (6 bases). This receptor was identified in a young woman in good health. CDR3 loop: CAWSVREVVYKNIQYF. The CDR3 nucleotides read TGTGCCTGGAGCGTTAGGGAGGTGGTCTACAAAAACATTCAGTACTTC.